One and the same sample provided the 7 T cell receptor beta chains below, sequenced in a study of T-cell memory formation after mild COVID-19. TCRdb called the 5' RACE reads again in MiXCR, with one record for every CDR3 protein. The sample consists of roughly 400,000 distinct CDR3 sequences, roughly a quarter of them appearing once. Sequences were obtained from PBMCs or a T cell subset sorted from them (not recorded which). Receptors were obtained from an adult woman who had mild COVID-19 (a few samples of this study predate the infection). Cell type and time point are not known.

This chain joins TRBV15 and TRBJ2-4; D might be TRBD1 or TRBD2, each matching 6 bases. The CDR3 sequence is 15 residues long. Trimming pared 0 bases from V and 8 bases from J, leaving 14 bases between. Per germline, CDR1 LNHNV and CDR2 YYDKDF (reference sequence). CDR3 nucleotides: TGTGCCACCAGCAGAGATAGGGGGGCAGGGGACATTCAGTACTTC. Translation: CATSRDRGAGDIQYF.

The sample holds many counts of this clonotype. The chain is built from TRBV7-2 and TRBJ1-5; perhaps TRBD1 as D (6 bases). Trimming stripped 3 bases from V and 4 bases from J, with 10 bases between. CDR3 length equals 14 residues. The germline V gene has CDR1 SGHTA and CDR2 FQGNSA. CDR3 coding DNA: TGTGCCAGCAGCTTCCGGCAGGGGAATCAGCCCCAGCATTTT. Translation gives CASSFRQGNQPQHF.

The chain links TRBV7-9 to TRBJ2-5; 8 positions agree with TRBD1. J was trimmed by 7 bases and V by 1 base; bases with no gene match: 5. This CDR3 has 14 amino acids. Germline V CDR1 and CDR2: SEHNR, FQNEAQ (reference sequence). CDR3 sequence reads: CASSLGDRGRTQYF. The CDR3 DNA sequence: TGTGCCAGCAGCTTAGGCGACAGGGGCCGGACCCAGTACTTC.

CDR3 in DNA: TGTGCCAGCAGCTTTTTGTTGGGGGAAGGCTCTGGGGCCAACGTCCTGACTTTC. It encodes CASSFLLGEGSGANVLTF. The V gene is TRBV11-3, the J gene TRBJ2-6; either TRBD1 or TRBD2 may supply D (5 bases each). The V end was cut by 3 bases, the J end by 0 bases, with 15 bases between. This CDR3 has 18 residues. Per germline, CDR1 SGHNT and CDR2 YENEEA. Combining the CDR3 with reference TRBV11-3 and TRBJ2-6 gives the whole variable domain EAGVVQSPRYKIIEKKQPVAFWCNPISGHNTLYWYLQNLGQGPELLIRYENEEAVDDSQLPKDRFSAERLKGVDSTLKIQPAELGDSAVYLCASSFLLGEGSGANVLTFGAGSRLTVL.

This clonotype was counted between two and nine times. CDR3 region: CASSQADREHGYTF. The CDR3 bases are TGTGCCAGCAGCCAAGCAGACAGAGAGCATGGCTACACCTTC. The chain carries TRBV3-1 and TRBJ1-2; a weak D match, TRBD1 (5 bases). The V gene's germline CDR1 is LGHDT and CDR2 YNNKEL (reference sequence). V shed 1 base and J shed 6 bases, with 12 bases lying between them. The CDR3 contains 14 residues.

This clonotype was seen a handful of times. The chain is built from TRBV18 and TRBJ2-1, with 15 bases aligning to TRBD2. Trimming took 0 bases from V and 8 from J; bases not matched to a gene: 5. Germline CDR1 is KGHSH and CDR2 is LQKENI. This CDR3 has 17 residues. In DNA form, the CDR3 reads TGTGCCAGCTCACCACCTGGACTAGCGGGAGGGCCCTATGAGCAGTTCTTC. Protein sequence: CASSPPGLAGGPYEQFF. Together with reference TRBV18 and TRBJ2-1, the CDR3 gives the full variable domain: NAGVMQNPRHLVRRRGQEARLRCSPMKGHSHVYWYRQLPEEGLKFMVYLQKENIIDESGMPKERFSAEFPKEGPSILRIQQVVRGDSAAYFCASSPPGLAGGPYEQFFGPGTRLTVL.

This clonotype has ten or more counts. The chain couples TRBV12-3 or TRBV12-4 to TRBJ2-3; 8 nucleotides align to TRBD2. CDR3 size: 15 residues. V dropped 6 bases and J dropped 5; count of bases not matched to a gene: 10. Written as DNA, the CDR3 is TGTGCCAGCAGCCCCGGGGGGGCGAGTAAAGATACGCAGTATTTT. Its translation: CASSPGGASKDTQYF.